The source of this TCR beta chain is a study of Ad26.COV2.S vaccination and SARS-CoV-2 variants. Study as a whole: Donor joined the COV1001 Ad26.COV2.S trial arm. The study gave Ad26.COV2.S intramuscularly, once or twice 56 days apart.

Study outcomes and limitations: Vaccinated individuals (as opposed to placebo recipients) had higher spike-specific TCR breadth.

V was pared by 5 bases and J by 5 bases, with 13 bases between. The length of the CDR3 is 14 residues. The germline V gene encodes CDR1 SGHNT and CDR2 YENEEA. This clone has just one count. Antigen unknown. The treatment: approximately 18 received Ad26.COV2.S at low or high dose, single or two shots; five or six received placebo; per-sample allocation not given. Sampling was done on day 63 after the first vaccine or placebo injection. Measured with immunoSEQ multiplex PCR; TCRdb has only the in-frame clones, and not every one. The sample yields fewer than 400,000 clones, roughly 88% seen once. The specimen comprised peripheral blood, sampled in a trial of Ad26.COV2.S vaccine versus placebo. The chain is built from TRBV11-3 and TRBJ2-1, with D perhaps TRBD2 (6 bases). This sequence originates from a person aged 18-60 years who received the Ad26.COV2.S COVID-19 vaccine or a placebo. The CDR3 is CASSGGGVDNEQFF. CDR3 nucleotides: TGTGCCAGCAGCGGAGGAGGGGTAGACAATGAGCAGTTCTTC.